Given below is one T cell receptor (beta chain) in context. The target of this receptor is not known. Nothing much larger sits one base from this clone, and base qualities are not available. This record comes from a study of T cell responses to AZD1222 COVID-19 vaccine (dated by TCRdb to about 2021). Regarding the study in general: AZD1222 recipients whose second dose came at about 4 weeks and those whose second dose came at about 12 weeks were combined into one group, since spike-specific TCR depth and breadth did not differ between the two schedules. A total of around 240 trial participants underwent TCR sequencing, of whom 207 had received two doses of AZD1222 and some 26 had received two doses of the MenACWY control vaccine. Trial participants were enrolled by age into 18-55, 56-69 and 70-plus year subgroups, with 148, 28 and 57 TCR-sequenced participants respectively.

Results the study describes overall, beyond this receptor: The 56-69-year group was small, and its depth increase did not reach significance, likely because of low power. Most participants were white British and females outnumbered males, and the authors suggested that clonal diversity may have been underestimated. Conclusions about previously exposed vaccinees are limited because only five to seven AZD1222 recipients were SARS-CoV-2 seropositive at baseline. A significant rise in spike-specific TCR breadth and depth was observed after two AZD1222 doses relative to day 0 and relative to MenACWY recipients. Epitopes outside the regions mutated in the B.1.351 and B.1.1.7 variants were reportedly recognized by nearly half of the unique spike-specific TCRs. Because no day 14 peak-response samples were available, the repertoires could be characterized only after the peak T cell response. The vaccine-associated CD4 TCRs covered the entire spike protein, and the dominant responses fell in regions 160-218 and 743-854.

The time point label, read with the paper, signifies: baseline before first vaccination. Samples from vaccinated people were obtained from the UK trials COV001 and COV002, which included a single-blind randomized controlled phase 2/3 trial of AZD1222 (ChAdOx1 nCoV-19) in healthy adults. For TCRbeta chain sequencing, PBMC samples from trial participants were taken at day 0 and at day 28 after the second dose. V is cut back by 5 bases and J by 9 bases, with 9 bases in the junction unmatched. Its CDR3 holds 15 amino acids, cysteine through phenylalanine. Only the CDR3 DNA is retained, 45 bases long and in frame from the first base. The CDR1 and CDR2 encoded by the germline V gene are MNHEY and SVGEGT. The CDR3 regions of human TCRbeta chains were analyzed by immunosequencing. As for the original processing: Repertoire TCRs were matched against a reference library of SARS-CoV-2-specific TCRs generated with the MIRA antigen-specificity platform. Breadth meant the fraction of unique TCRs that were SARS-CoV-2-associated, whereas depth meant the fraction of total T cells that were SARS-CoV-2-associated. Each spike-specific TCR was assigned to its reactive spike region and to a CD4 or CD8 class using the MIRA data. Log10-transformed breadth and depth values were compared by one-way ANOVA with Sidak's multiple comparisons tests. The clones in this table, taken by TCRdb from immuneACCESS, are in-frame only. Not every clone is retained; where verified, under half of the shortfall comes from an unresolved V gene, and the cause of the rest is unknown. Clone size and V and J calls were adopted from that table, with D and trimming inferred from the DNA. This sample comprises 20,000 to 25,000 clones, 82% of them detected only once. Approximately 45% of the sample belongs to the ten largest clones.

The TCR sequence derives from an adult in good health. In this chain, TRBV6-2 or TRBV6-3 is recombined with TRBJ2-1, with TRBD2 matching 11 junction bases. Sequencing was performed on peripheral blood, taken on day 0 of AZD1222 vaccination. The nucleotides are TGTGCCAGCAGTCGGACGACTAGCGGGATTGTTGAGCAGTTCTTC. The resulting protein is CASSRTTSGIVEQFF.